This T cell receptor (beta chain) was observed in a study of post-analysis software for immune sequencing data. Study observations and caveats: The study found TRBV5-6, TRBV5-1 and TRBV20-1 among five or six TRBV segments more frequent in patients than controls.

In regard to this clonotype: Its target is not known.

Germline V gene sequence: CDR1 SGHRS, CDR2 YFSETQ. The CDR3 has 17 residues. V lost 0 bases and J lost 4; bases outside the gene matches: 9. The library was made from cDNA and included unique molecular identifiers. When about 0.85 to 11 million T cells were used, they gave about 550,000 cDNA molecules. TCRdb used MiXCR to reprocess the PCR reads, holding one entry per CDR3 protein. The repertoire holds about 560,000 distinct CDR3 sequences, with about 40% as singletons. The source of this sequence is a girl between 5 and 17 years old with multiple sclerosis. The J gene is TRBJ2-1, the V gene TRBV5-1, with 8 positions matching TRBD2. The sequenced material came from blood. The CDR3 region has the DNA TGCGCCAGCAGCTTGGTTTACGGGAGGGCCCAGTACAATGAGCAGTTCTTC. Translating gives CASSLVYGRAQYNEQFF.